The text below deals with one T cell receptor (beta chain). The target antigen is unknown. Using immunoSEQ multiplex PCR, the repertoire was profiled, and TCRdb retains in-frame clones only, with some absent. Of about 480,000 clones detected, 87% appear once; the ten largest clones hold roughly 12%. The data belong to a study of Ad26.COV2.S vaccination and SARS-CoV-2 variants. Study-wide results and caveats: The TCR breadth and depth analyses may have understated or missed part of the total T cell responses.

Described treatment: about 20 received Ad26.COV2.S at low or high dose, single or two shots; about five received placebo; per-sample allocation not given. Samples came from day 63 after the first vaccine or placebo injection. The sequence was collected from a person between 18 and 59 years old who received the Ad26.COV2.S COVID-19 vaccine or a placebo. Material: peripheral blood, obtained in a trial of Ad26.COV2.S vaccine versus placebo.

The CDR3 here is CASSHDQLNQPQHF. The CDR3 coding sequence is TGTGCCAGCAGTCATGACCAGCTAAATCAGCCCCAGCATTTT. The chain combines TRBV28 with TRBJ1-5; D is ambiguous. The CDR3 loop spans 14 amino acids. Trimming cost V 5 bases and J 4 bases, with 12 bases left between them. Germline CDR1 is MDHEN and CDR2 is SYDVKM.